This TCR beta chain was observed in a study of OX40 agonist ivuxolimab in advanced cancers. This table comes from immunoSEQ multiplex PCR, and its TCRdb copy is limited to in-frame clones, with some not included. This table has tens of thousands of clones, less than 90% appearing once. In regard to this clone: Its cognate antigen is unknown.

Findings and caveats of the study: The antigen specificity of the peripheral T cells (those that were expanded) was not determined.

The length of the CDR3 is 17 residues. V dropped 3 bases and J dropped 6; count of bases not matched to a gene: 10. Germline-derived CDR1 and CDR2 are SGHNT and YYREEE (reference sequence). The rearrangement joins TRBV5-4 to TRBJ2-3, with 13 positions matching TRBD2. The sequence derives from an adult with an advanced solid tumor such as melanoma, head and neck, liver or kidney cancer. The sequenced sample was CD4+ or CD8+ T cells sorted from blood, obtained in a trial of the OX40 agonist ivuxolimab. CDR3 DNA sequence: TGTGCCAGCAGCTCCCTAATAGGACTAGCGGGGGAGGATACGCAGTATTTT. It yields the protein CASSSLIGLAGEDTQYF.